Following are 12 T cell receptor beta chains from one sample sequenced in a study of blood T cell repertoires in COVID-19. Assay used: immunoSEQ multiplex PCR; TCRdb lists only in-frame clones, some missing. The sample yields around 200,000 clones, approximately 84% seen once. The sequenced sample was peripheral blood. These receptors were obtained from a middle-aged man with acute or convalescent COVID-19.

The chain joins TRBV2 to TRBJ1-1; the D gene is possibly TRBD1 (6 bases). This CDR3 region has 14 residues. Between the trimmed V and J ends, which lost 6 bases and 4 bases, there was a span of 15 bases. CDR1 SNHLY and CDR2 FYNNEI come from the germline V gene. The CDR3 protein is CASRAQYRVTEAFF. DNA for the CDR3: TGTGCCAGCAGAGCGCAATACAGGGTCACTGAAGCTTTCTTT.

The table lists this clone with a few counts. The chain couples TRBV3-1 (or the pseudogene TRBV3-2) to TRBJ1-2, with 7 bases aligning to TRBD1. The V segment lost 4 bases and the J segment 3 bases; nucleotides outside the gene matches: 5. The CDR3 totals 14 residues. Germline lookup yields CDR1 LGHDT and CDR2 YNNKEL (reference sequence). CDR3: CASSPGTDHYGYTF. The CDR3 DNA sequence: TGTGCCAGCAGCCCTGGGACAGACCACTATGGCTACACCTTC.

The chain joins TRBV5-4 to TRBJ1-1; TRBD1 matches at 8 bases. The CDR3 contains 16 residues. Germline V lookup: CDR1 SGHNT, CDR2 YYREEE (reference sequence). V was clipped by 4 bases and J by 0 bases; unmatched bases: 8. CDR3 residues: CASSPRGRLMNTEAFF. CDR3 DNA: TGTGCCAGCAGCCCCAGGGGGCGACTTATGAACACTGAAGCTTTCTTT. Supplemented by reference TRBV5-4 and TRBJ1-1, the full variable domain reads ETGVTQSPTHLIKTRGQQVTLRCSSQSGHNTVSWYQQALGQGPQFIFQYYREEENGRGNFPPRFSGLQFPNYSSELNVNALELDDSALYLCASSPRGRLMNTEAFFGQGTRLTVV.

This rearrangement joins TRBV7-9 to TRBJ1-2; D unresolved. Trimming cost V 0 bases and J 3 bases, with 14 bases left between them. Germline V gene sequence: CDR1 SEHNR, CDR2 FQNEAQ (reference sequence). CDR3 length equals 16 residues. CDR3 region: CASSLARREGDYGYTF. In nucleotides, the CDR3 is TGTGCCAGCAGCTTAGCGAGGAGGGAGGGAGACTATGGCTACACCTTC.

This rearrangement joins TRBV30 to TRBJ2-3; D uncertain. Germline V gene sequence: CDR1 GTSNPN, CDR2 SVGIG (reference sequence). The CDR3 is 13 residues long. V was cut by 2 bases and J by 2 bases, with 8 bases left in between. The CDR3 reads CAWSIAFTDTQYF. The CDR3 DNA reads TGTGCCTGGAGTATCGCGTTCACAGATACGCAGTATTTT.

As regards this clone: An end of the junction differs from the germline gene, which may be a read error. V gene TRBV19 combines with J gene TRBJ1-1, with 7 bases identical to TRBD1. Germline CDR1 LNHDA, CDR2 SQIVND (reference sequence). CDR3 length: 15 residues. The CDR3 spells CASSNPQTGNAEAFF. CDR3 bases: TGTGCCAGTAGTAACCCACAGACAGGGAACGCTGAAGCTTTCTTT.

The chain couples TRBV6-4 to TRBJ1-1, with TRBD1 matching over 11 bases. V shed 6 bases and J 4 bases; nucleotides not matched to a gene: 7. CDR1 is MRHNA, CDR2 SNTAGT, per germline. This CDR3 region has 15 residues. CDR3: CASSKDRGQSTEAFF. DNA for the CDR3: TGTGCCAGCAGCAAGGACAGGGGGCAGAGCACTGAAGCTTTCTTT.

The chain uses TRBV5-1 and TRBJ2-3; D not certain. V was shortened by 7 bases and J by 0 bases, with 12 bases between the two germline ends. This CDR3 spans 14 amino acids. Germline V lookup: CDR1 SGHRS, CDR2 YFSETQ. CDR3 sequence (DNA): TGCGCCAGCCGAGACACCACAAGCACAGATACGCAGTATTTT. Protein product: CASRDTTSTDTQYF.

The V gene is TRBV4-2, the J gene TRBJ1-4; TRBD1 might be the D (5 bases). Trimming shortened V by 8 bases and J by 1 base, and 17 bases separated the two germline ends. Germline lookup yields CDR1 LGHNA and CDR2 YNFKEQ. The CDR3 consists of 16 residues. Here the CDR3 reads CASRQPGVGTNEKLFF. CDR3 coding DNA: TGTGCCAGCCGTCAACCGGGGGTTGGAACTAATGAAAAACTGTTTTTT.

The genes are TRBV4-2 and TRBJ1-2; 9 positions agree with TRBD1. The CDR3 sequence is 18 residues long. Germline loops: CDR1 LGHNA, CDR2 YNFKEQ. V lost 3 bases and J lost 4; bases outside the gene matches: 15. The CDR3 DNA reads TGTGCCAGCAGCCAGGATGGGACAGGGATTATGAGAGGCTATGGCTACACCTTC. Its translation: CASSQDGTGIMRGYGYTF.

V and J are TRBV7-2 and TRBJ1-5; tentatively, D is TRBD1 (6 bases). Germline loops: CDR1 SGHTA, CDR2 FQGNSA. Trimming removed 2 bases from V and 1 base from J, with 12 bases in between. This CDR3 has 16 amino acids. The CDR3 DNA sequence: TGTGCCAGCAGCTTACAGGGGACTAGCAGCAATCAGCCCCAGCATTTT. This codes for CASSLQGTSSNQPQHF. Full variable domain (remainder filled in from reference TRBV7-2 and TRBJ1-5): GAGVSQSPSNKVTEKGKDVELRCDPISGHTALYWYRQSLGQGLEFLIYFQGNSAPDKSGLPSDRFSAERTGGSVSTLTIQRTQQEDSAVYLCASSLQGTSSNQPQHFGDGTRLSIL.

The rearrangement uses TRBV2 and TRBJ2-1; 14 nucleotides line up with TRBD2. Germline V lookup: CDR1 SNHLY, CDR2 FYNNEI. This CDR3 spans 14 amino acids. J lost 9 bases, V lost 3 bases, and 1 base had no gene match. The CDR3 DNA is TGTGCCAGCAGTGAGGGGACTAGCGGGGGTGAGCAGTTCTTC. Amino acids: CASSEGTSGGEQFF.